The 21 T cell receptor beta chains below come from one sample, sequenced in a study of blood T cell repertoires in COVID-19. Profiled with immunoSEQ multiplex PCR; TCRdb holds only in-frame clones, not every one. The sample lists about 70,000 clones, roughly 85% seen once, with 30% to 40% in the top ten. The sequenced sample was peripheral blood. The receptors here all came from a woman aged 80 or over with active or convalescent COVID-19.

The chain is built from TRBV7-9 and TRBJ2-5; D is unclear. Trimming left V 2 bases short and J 2 bases short, with 12 bases between. CDR3 length: 15 amino acids. CDR1 is SEHNR and CDR2 is FQNEAQ in the germline V gene (reference sequence). The CDR3: CASSLLPGPQETQYF. CDR3 bases: TGTGCCAGCAGCTTACTTCCGGGTCCGCAAGAGACCCAGTACTTC.

The rearrangement joins TRBV9 to TRBJ2-7, with 9 bases aligning to TRBD1. This CDR3 comprises 15 residues. V lost 4 bases, J lost 2 bases, and 7 bases stayed unmatched. Per germline, CDR1 SGDLS and CDR2 YYNGEE. The CDR3 here is CASSPGDREAYEQYF. DNA of the CDR3: TGTGCCAGCAGCCCTGGGGACAGGGAAGCCTACGAGCAGTACTTC.

The chain uses TRBV3-1 (or the pseudogene TRBV3-2) and TRBJ2-1; 10 bases are shared with TRBD2. V shed 4 bases, J shed 5 bases, and the junction held 5 bases outside the gene matches. Germline V gene lookup returns CDR1 LGHDT and CDR2 YNNKEL (reference sequence). This CDR3 comprises 15 residues. The CDR3 DNA is TGTGCCAGCAGCCGAGCGGGGGGGCTTAACAATGAGCAGTTCTTC. Its protein is CASSRAGGLNNEQFF.

The chain has TRBV5-1 and TRBJ2-5, with 10 nucleotides matching TRBD2. The CDR3 runs 18 residues. The germline CDR1 and CDR2 sequences are SGHRS and YFSETQ. V lost 2 bases, J lost 7 bases, and 17 bases stayed unmatched. The CDR3 sequence is CASSFNGLADPPGGTQYF. The CDR3 bases are TGCGCCAGCAGCTTTAACGGACTAGCGGACCCTCCGGGGGGGACCCAGTACTTC.

The chain employs TRBV5-6 and TRBJ2-5; D perhaps matches TRBD2 (6 bases). The CDR3 covers 16 residues. The ends were cut back, 0 bases at V and 5 bases at J, with 17 bases in the middle. Germline loops: CDR1 SGHDT, CDR2 YYEEEE. The CDR3 sequence: CASSLEGHTRGETQYF. CDR3 nucleotides: TGTGCCAGCAGCTTGGAGGGTCATACTCGGGGGGAGACCCAGTACTTC.

Here the CDR3 reads CASSSKDRGPQSHYGYTF. CDR3 in DNA: TGTGCCAGCAGCTCCAAGGACAGGGGGCCACAATCCCACTATGGCTACACCTTC. V and J are TRBV11-2 and TRBJ1-2; the match to TRBD1 covers 11 bases. Per germline, CDR1 SGHAT and CDR2 FQNNGV. V shed 4 bases and J 3 bases; nucleotides not matched to a gene: 13. CDR3 size: 18 residues.

This chain connects TRBV6-2 or TRBV6-3 to TRBJ2-5, with D unresolved. The CDR3 covers 11 residues. V was cut by 6 bases and J by 8 bases, with 10 bases left in between. Germline CDR1 reads MNHEY; CDR2 reads SVGEGT. The CDR3 bases are TGTGCCAGCAGCCCCTCCGTCACCCAGTACTTC. As protein: CASSPSVTQYF.

The chain has TRBV11-3 and TRBJ2-1, with TRBD2 identical over 9 bases. Germline CDR1 reads SGHNT; CDR2 reads YENEEA. The CDR3 length is 15 residues. V trimming: 3 bases; J trimming: 6 bases; junction bases outside the gene matches: 6. The CDR3: CASSFGGGAINEQFF. The CDR3 DNA reads as TGTGCCAGCAGCTTTGGCGGGGGGGCGATCAATGAGCAGTTCTTC. Variable domain in full (rest from reference TRBV11-3 and TRBJ2-1): EAGVVQSPRYKIIEKKQPVAFWCNPISGHNTLYWYLQNLGQGPELLIRYENEEAVDDSQLPKDRFSAERLKGVDSTLKIQPAELGDSAVYLCASSFGGGAINEQFFGPGTRLTVL.

The V gene is TRBV30, the J gene TRBJ2-1; tentatively, D is TRBD1 (6 bases). Trimming left V 4 bases short and J 2 bases short, with 12 bases between. From germline, CDR1 is GTSNPN and CDR2 SVGIG (reference sequence). The CDR3 length is 14 residues. The CDR3 region is CAWTPGQPYNEQFF. In nucleotides, the CDR3 is TGTGCCTGGACCCCGGGACAACCCTACAATGAGCAGTTCTTC. Looking up the rest from reference TRBV30 and TRBJ2-1 gives the full variable domain: SQTIHQWPATLVQPVGSPLSLECTVEGTSNPNLYWYRQAAGRGLQLLFYSVGIGQISSEVPQNLSASRPQDRQFILSSKKLLLSDSGFYLCAWTPGQPYNEQFFGPGTRLTVL.

V gene TRBV11-3 combines with J gene TRBJ2-7, with a weak D call TRBD1 (6 bases). Germline V lookup: CDR1 SGHNT, CDR2 YENEEA. V lost 5 bases and J 3 bases, leaving 11 bases between the germline ends. This CDR3 is 13 amino acids long. CDR3 protein: CASSTEQGYEQYF. CDR3 coding DNA: TGTGCCAGCAGCACAGAACAGGGCTACGAGCAGTACTTC.

J is TRBJ1-2 and V is TRBV28; D is possibly TRBD1 (5 bases). CDR3 length equals 13 residues. V was pared by 3 bases and J by 11 bases, with 16 bases between. CDR1 and CDR2 from the germline V gene are MDHEN and SYDVKM. The DNA of the CDR3 is TGTGCCAGCAGTTTTCCGGCAGCCGGGGGGTACACCTTC. Translating gives CASSFPAAGGYTF.

This clone has only a few counts. The gene calls are TRBV4-3 and TRBJ1-1; 9 bases are shared with TRBD1. The CDR3 totals 19 residues. The J segment lost 2 bases and the V segment lost 0 bases, leaving 13 bases of the junction unmatched. Germline V CDR1 and CDR2: LGHNA, YSLEER. Here the CDR3 reads CASSQDPSGTGLGNTEAFF. CDR3 bases: TGCGCCAGCAGCCAAGATCCCAGCGGGACAGGGTTAGGAAACACTGAAGCTTTCTTT.

The chain combines TRBV5-4 with TRBJ1-6, with D unresolved. From germline, CDR1 is SGHNT and CDR2 YYREEE (reference sequence). Trimming pared 0 bases from V and 5 bases from J, leaving 3 bases between. This CDR3 region has 13 residues. This chain's CDR3 is CASSLGDNSPLHF. CDR3 DNA: TGTGCCAGCAGCTTGGGAGATAATTCACCCCTCCACTTT.

V gene TRBV28 combines with J gene TRBJ2-3, with 7 bases aligning to TRBD1. V lost 3 bases, J lost 8 bases, and 11 bases stayed unmatched. Germline V lookup: CDR1 MDHEN, CDR2 SYDVKM. This CDR3 is built from 15 residues. The CDR3, as DNA: TGTGCCAGCAGTTTTGTGTCGGCAGGGGGTGCTACGCAGTATTTT. The encoded protein is CASSFVSAGGATQYF.

The V and J genes are TRBV3-1 (or the pseudogene TRBV3-2) and TRBJ2-1, with TRBD2 matching over 8 bases. The CDR3 contains 19 residues. The germline V gene encodes CDR1 LGHDT and CDR2 YNNKEL (reference sequence). The V segment lost 3 bases and the J segment 8 bases; nucleotides outside the gene matches: 21. The CDR3 nucleotides read TGTGCCAGCAGCCAGAGACCCCGCCCCTTGGGTCGGGGGGGCTATGAGCAGTTCTTC. Its translation is CASSQRPRPLGRGGYEQFF.

The rearrangement links TRBV3-1 (or the pseudogene TRBV3-2) to TRBJ1-4; D may be TRBD1 (5 bases). The CDR3 is made up of 19 amino acids. Per germline, CDR1 LGHDT and CDR2 YNNKEL (reference sequence). V gave up 0 bases and J gave up 0 bases, with 17 bases separating them. The CDR3 spells CASSQDLTRQFATNEKLFF. The CDR3 bases are TGTGCCAGCAGCCAAGACCTGACCCGACAGTTCGCAACTAATGAAAAACTGTTTTTT.

This chain uses TRBV3-1 (or the pseudogene TRBV3-2) with TRBJ2-6; 8 positions agree with TRBD1. The CDR3 runs 17 residues. The V gene end was trimmed by 4 bases and the J gene end by 1 base; junction bases not matched to a gene: 6. Germline lookup yields CDR1 LGHDT and CDR2 YNNKEL (reference sequence). The CDR3 DNA follows: TGTGCCAGCAGCCTCAGGGGGCGCACTTCTGGGGCCAACGTCCTGACTTTC. It codes for CASSLRGRTSGANVLTF.

V usage is TRBV7-2 and J usage is TRBJ1-3; weak D call: TRBD1 (6 bases). The ends were cut back, 5 bases at V and 2 bases at J, with 10 bases in the middle. Germline CDR1 SGHTA, CDR2 FQGNSA. The CDR3 totals 14 residues. Here the CDR3 reads CASSADSAGNTIYF. In nucleotides, the CDR3 is TGTGCCAGCAGCGCGGACAGTGCTGGAAACACCATATATTTT. The full variable domain, rest sourced from reference TRBV7-2 and TRBJ1-3, is GAGVSQSPSNKVTEKGKDVELRCDPISGHTALYWYRQSLGQGLEFLIYFQGNSAPDKSGLPSDRFSAERTGGSVSTLTIQRTQQEDSAVYLCASSADSAGNTIYFGEGSWLTVV.

The V gene is TRBV10-3, the J gene TRBJ1-2, with a weak D call TRBD1 (6 bases). This CDR3 is built from 13 residues. V shed 1 base and J shed 8 bases, with 11 bases lying between them. The germline V gene has CDR1 ENHRY and CDR2 SYGVKD. Written as DNA, the CDR3 is TGTGCCATCAGTGAGTTTCAGGGGCGCGGCTACACCTTC. Amino acid sequence: CAISEFQGRGYTF.

This clone appeared once. The CDR3 DNA is TGTGCCAGCAGTGGGGGGACAGGGACTAGCACAGATACGCAGTATTTT. This translates into CASSGGTGTSTDTQYF. The J gene is TRBJ2-3, the V gene TRBV2, with 9 bases aligning to TRBD1. Unmatched junction bases numbered 5, after V lost 4 bases and J lost 0 bases. The CDR3 runs to 16 residues. The germline V gene encodes CDR1 SNHLY and CDR2 FYNNEI. Full variable domain (remainder filled in from reference TRBV2 and TRBJ2-3): EPEVTQTPSHQVTQMGQEVILRCVPISNHLYFYWYRQILGQKVEFLVSFYNNEISEKSEIFDDQFSVERPDGSNFTLKIRSTKLEDSAMYFCASSGGTGTSTDTQYFGPGTRLTVL.

V and J are TRBV4-3 and TRBJ1-2, with D possibly being TRBD1 (6 bases). V lost 3 bases and J lost 6, with 20 bases in between. CDR1 and CDR2 (germline): LGHNA, YSLEER. The CDR3 length is 16 residues. CDR3 region: CASSQEIDRWTNGYTF. CDR3 DNA: TGCGCCAGCAGCCAGGAAATTGACAGGTGGACCAATGGCTACACCTTC.